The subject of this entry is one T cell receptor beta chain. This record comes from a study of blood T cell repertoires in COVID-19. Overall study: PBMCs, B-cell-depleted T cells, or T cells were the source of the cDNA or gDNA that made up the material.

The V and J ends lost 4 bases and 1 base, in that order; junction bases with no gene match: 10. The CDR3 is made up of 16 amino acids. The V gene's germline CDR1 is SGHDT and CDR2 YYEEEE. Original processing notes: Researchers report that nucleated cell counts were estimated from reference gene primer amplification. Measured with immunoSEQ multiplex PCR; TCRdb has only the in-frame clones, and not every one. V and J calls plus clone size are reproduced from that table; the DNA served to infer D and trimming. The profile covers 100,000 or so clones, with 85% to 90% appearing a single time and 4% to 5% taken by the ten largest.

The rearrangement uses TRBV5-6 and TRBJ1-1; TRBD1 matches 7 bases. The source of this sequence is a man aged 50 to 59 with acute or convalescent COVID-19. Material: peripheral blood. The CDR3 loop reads CASSPVPRTGNTEAFF. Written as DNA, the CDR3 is TGTGCCAGCAGCCCGGTCCCCCGGACAGGGAACACTGAAGCTTTCTTT.